Listed below are T cell receptor beta chains from one sample, sequenced in a study of post-analysis software for immune sequencing data. One entry per CDR3 protein results from TCRdb running MiXCR on the PCR reads. This table has 350,000 to 500,000 distinct CDR3 sequences, about 39% appearing once. The material sequenced was blood. These receptors all stem from a girl aged 2 to 10 with multiple sclerosis. Each CDR3 is given with its conserved first and last residue. Fields, in order: CDR3 length, clone size, J gene, V gene, CDR3 protein. Clone size is not always given. Where it is, it says once, few, many or a class for expanded clones.

cdr3_length: 11; clone_size: -; j_call: TRBJ1-1; v_call: TRBV28; cdr3_aa: CASSPRGAAFF
cdr3_length: 11; clone_size: -; j_call: TRBJ2-1; v_call: TRBV6-1; cdr3_aa: CASNWYNEQFF
cdr3_length: 13; clone_size: -; j_call: TRBJ2-7; v_call: TRBV15; cdr3_aa: CAASRGGQYEQYF
cdr3_length: 17; clone_size: -; j_call: TRBJ2-3; v_call: TRBV7-3; cdr3_aa: CASSSAGLAGGVDTQYF
cdr3_length: 12; clone_size: -; j_call: TRBJ1-2; v_call: TRBV20-1; cdr3_aa: CSAPGQLYGYTF
cdr3_length: 14; clone_size: few; j_call: TRBJ2-1; v_call: TRBV5-1; cdr3_aa: CASSLIAGKNEQFF
cdr3_length: 15; clone_size: -; j_call: TRBJ2-7; v_call: TRBV28; cdr3_aa: CASSLQGNWGYEQYF
cdr3_length: 15; clone_size: -; j_call: TRBJ2-3; v_call: TRBV7-8; cdr3_aa: CASSLVIGMWDTQYF
cdr3_length: 16; clone_size: few; j_call: TRBJ1-2; v_call: TRBV12-3/TRBV12-4; cdr3_aa: CASSLGAYKLDYGYTF
cdr3_length: 14; clone_size: -; j_call: TRBJ2-1; v_call: TRBV20-1; cdr3_aa: CSARGILPYNEQFF
cdr3_length: 14; clone_size: few; j_call: TRBJ1-5; v_call: TRBV5-1; cdr3_aa: CASSLGQKNQPQHF
cdr3_length: 12; clone_size: many; j_call: TRBJ2-5; v_call: TRBV15; cdr3_aa: CATSRTQETQYF
cdr3_length: 16; clone_size: -; j_call: TRBJ1-6; v_call: TRBV6-5; cdr3_aa: CASSPLRSSYNSPLHF
cdr3_length: 14; clone_size: -; j_call: TRBJ2-5; v_call: TRBV5-1; cdr3_aa: CASSLAWVQETQYF
cdr3_length: 17; clone_size: few; j_call: -; v_call: TRBV10-3; cdr3_aa: CAISGGLASDASYEQYF
cdr3_length: 18; clone_size: -; j_call: TRBJ2-1; v_call: TRBV4-3; cdr3_aa: CASSPHQTSGSTYNEQFF
cdr3_length: 14; clone_size: -; j_call: TRBJ2-7; v_call: TRBV10-3; cdr3_aa: CAISGGLGNYEQYF
cdr3_length: 13; clone_size: -; j_call: TRBJ1-1; v_call: TRBV2; cdr3_aa: CASNRDRYTEAFF